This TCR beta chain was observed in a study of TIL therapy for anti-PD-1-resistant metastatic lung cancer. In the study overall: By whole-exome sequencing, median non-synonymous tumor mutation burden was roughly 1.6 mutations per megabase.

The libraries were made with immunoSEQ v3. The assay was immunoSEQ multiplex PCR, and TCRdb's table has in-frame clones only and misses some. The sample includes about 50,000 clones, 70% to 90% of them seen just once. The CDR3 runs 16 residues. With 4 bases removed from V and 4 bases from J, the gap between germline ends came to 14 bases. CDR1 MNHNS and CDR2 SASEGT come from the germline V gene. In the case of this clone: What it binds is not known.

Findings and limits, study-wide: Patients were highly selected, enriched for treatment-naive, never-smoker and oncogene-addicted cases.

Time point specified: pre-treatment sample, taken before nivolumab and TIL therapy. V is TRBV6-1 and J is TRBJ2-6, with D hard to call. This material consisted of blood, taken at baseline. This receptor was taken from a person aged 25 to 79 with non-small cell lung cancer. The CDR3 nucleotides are TGTGCCAGCAGTGCTTACCCCATCTCCGGGGCCAACGTCCTGACTTTC. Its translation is CASSAYPISGANVLTF.